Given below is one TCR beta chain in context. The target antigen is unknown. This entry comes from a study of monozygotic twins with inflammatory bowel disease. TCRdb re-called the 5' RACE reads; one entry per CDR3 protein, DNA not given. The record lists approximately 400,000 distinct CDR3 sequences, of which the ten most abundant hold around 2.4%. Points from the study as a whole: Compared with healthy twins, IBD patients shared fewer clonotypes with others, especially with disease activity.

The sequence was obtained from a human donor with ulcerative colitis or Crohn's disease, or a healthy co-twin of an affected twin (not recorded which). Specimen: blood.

CDR3 amino acids: CASSLRRTGELFF. J is TRBJ2-2 and V is TRBV5-1. The CDR3 contains 13 residues. The germline gives CDR1 SGHRS, CDR2 YFSETQ.